What follows are 11 T cell receptor beta chains derived from one specimen sequenced in a study of T cells in women clearing cervical HPV infection. The repertoire was sequenced with immunoSEQ multiplex PCR; TCRdb's copy has only in-frame clones and lacks some. This sample contains about 29,000 clones. Input material: blood buffy coat. These receptors came from a woman between 18 and 75 years old with a cervical HPV16 infection that either progressed to CIN3+ or cleared (not recorded which).

A remark on this clone: The read gets to within 3 residues of the CDR3 end, and the germline J gene fills in the rest. The chain has TRBV2 and TRBJ2-7, with 7 positions matching TRBD2. The CDR3 is made up of 11 amino acids. Germline V gene lookup returns CDR1 SNHLY and CDR2 FYNNEI. Losses at the gene ends were 7 bases for V and 6 bases for J; bases not matched to a gene: 3. CDR3 sequence: CASNSGREQYF. The CDR3 DNA, read in part, is TGTGCCAGCAATAGCGGGCGCGAG.

Comment on this clone: From the germline J gene comes the end of the CDR3, since the read stops 3 residues before it. The rearrangement links TRBV20-1 to TRBJ2-7; a weak D match, TRBD1 (6 bases). Germline V gene sequence: CDR1 DFQATT, CDR2 SNEGSKA (reference sequence). V was pared by 1 base and J by 2 bases, with 9 bases between. The CDR3 sequence is 13 residues long. The sequenced CDR3 bases are TGCAGTGCTAGAGGGACAGTTACCTACGAG. Protein sequence: CSARGTVTYE. The full CDR3 is CSARGTVTYEQYF.

The CDR3 bases that were read are TGCAGTGCTAGAGAACGCGGGTACGGA. This codes for CSARERGYG. The full CDR3 protein is CSARERGYGAFF. The rearrangement joins TRBV20-1 to TRBJ1-1; D is uncertain. Sequencing ends 3 residues short of the CDR3 end; the germline J gene provides the rest. Germline lookup yields CDR1 DFQATT and CDR2 SNEGSKA (reference sequence). This CDR3 region has 12 residues.

This CDR3 reads CASSLYSGGAYEQFF. The covered CDR3 bases are TGTGCCAGCAGCTTATATAGCGGGGGGGCCTATGAG. This chain uses TRBV7-9 with TRBJ2-1, with 11 bases matching TRBD2. The CDR3 goes on 3 residues after the read ends, and that part is filled in from the germline J gene. The junction had 5 bases not matched to a gene; V was cut back by 2 bases and J by 8 bases. The CDR3 spans 15 residues. CDR1 is SEHNR and CDR2 is FQNEAQ in the germline V gene (reference sequence).

Partial CDR3 DNA: TGTGCCTGGAGTATGAGCAGGGGCGGT. It translates to CAWSMSRGG. The CDR3 reads in full as CAWSMSRGGQYF. The chain joins TRBV30 to TRBJ2-4; D is possibly TRBD1 (6 bases). The read comes to an end 3 residues before the CDR3 does, leaving the germline J gene to fill in the end. The germline V gene has CDR1 GTSNPN and CDR2 SVGIG (reference sequence). This CDR3 region has 12 residues.

On this clone itself: The CDR3 is cut off 3 residues early in the read; its end comes from the germline J gene. The gene calls are TRBV7-2 and TRBJ2-3, with D tentatively TRBD2 (5 bases). The CDR3 runs to 15 residues. CDR1 and CDR2 from the germline V gene are SGHTA and FQGNSA. The V gene lost 5 bases and the J gene lost 2 bases, with 14 bases spanning the gap. The CDR3 reads CASSRRTPITDTQYF. CDR3 DNA (partial): TGTGCCAGCAGCCGTAGGACTCCGATCACAGATACG.

Partial CDR3 DNA: TGCGCCAGCAGCTTGGGGCAGGGGGCCGCCTACGAG. Translating gives CASSLGQGAAYE. The CDR3 as a whole reads CASSLGQGAAYEQYF. The chain employs TRBV5-1 and TRBJ2-7; 8 bases align to TRBD1. The read halts 3 residues ahead of the CDR3 end, with the missing end drawn from the germline J gene. The CDR3 spans 15 residues. Germline V gives CDR1 SGHRS, CDR2 YFSETQ. Unmatched junction bases numbered 4, after V lost 0 bases and J lost 2 bases.

A remark on this clone: Read data end 3 residues before the CDR3 end; the end is taken from the germline J gene. V and J are TRBV29-1 and TRBJ1-3, with a possible D match to TRBD1 (5 bases). The V gene's germline CDR1 is SQVTM and CDR2 ANQGSEA. Trimming took off 4 bases at V and 0 bases at J, with 22 bases between the two ends. The CDR3 runs 18 residues. The CDR3 region is CSVGLQRQGGDSGNTIYF. The CDR3 bases that were read are TGCAGCGTTGGACTTCAGCGACAAGGAGGGGACTCTGGAAACACC.

On this clone itself: The read is 3 residues too short to cover the CDR3 end, so that end is filled in from the germline J gene. The gene calls are TRBV5-1 and TRBJ2-5; maybe TRBD2 (5 bases). Trimming took 1 base from V and 6 from J, leaving 19 bases between them. This CDR3 contains 16 residues. Germline-derived CDR1 and CDR2 are SGHRS and YFSETQ. The sequenced part of the CDR3 DNA is TGCGCCAGCAGCTTGACCTTACTAGGCGCCGGTCAGACC. It yields the protein CASSLTLLGAGQT. The full CDR3 protein is CASSLTLLGAGQTQYF.

A remark on this clone: Sequencing ends 3 residues short of the CDR3 end; the germline J gene provides the rest. This sequence joins TRBV2 and TRBJ1-6, with D uncertain. The CDR3 has 14 amino acids. CDR1 and CDR2 from the germline V gene are SNHLY and FYNNEI. The V end was cut by 4 bases, the J end by 7 bases, with 11 bases between. Incomplete CDR3 DNA: TGTGCCAGCAGTGTCCAGGTGGGCAATTCACCC. This translates into CASSVQVGNSP. The full CDR3 sequence reads CASSVQVGNSPLHF.

As concerns this clone: The observed sequence ends 3 residues before the CDR3 terminus, with the missing tail filled in from the germline J gene. V is TRBV7-6 and J is TRBJ2-7; 8 nucleotides align to TRBD1. The V segment lost 4 bases and the J segment 5 bases; nucleotides outside the gene matches: 7. Germline CDR1 is SGHVS and CDR2 is FNYEAQ. The CDR3 length is 14 residues. The CDR3 bases that were read are TGTGCCAGCAGCTCGCGACAGGGGAGCCACGAG. Protein sequence: CASSSRQGSHE. The full CDR3 protein reads CASSSRQGSHEQYF.